The clone carrying this TCR beta chain was detected a few times. Its antigen remains unknown. This entry is derived from a study of T cell repertoires in cytomegalovirus infection. Findings and caveats of the study: Across the ex vivo response, the dominant clonotypes were HLA-C-restricted CMV-specific TCR beta clonotypes. Cumulative public TCR beta family frequency identified carriers of CMV plus the relevant HLA.

Germline values: CDR1 MDHEN, CDR2 SYDVKM. V lost 4 bases, J lost 6 bases, and 2 bases stayed unmatched. This CDR3 has 13 amino acids. Using its own MiXCR run on the reads, TCRdb lists one record per CDR3 protein. The sample carries around 740,000 distinct CDR3 sequences, about 40% recorded once. The genes are TRBV28 and TRBJ2-1; 8 bases fit TRBD1. This receptor was obtained from a human donor in good health (CMV status not recorded). Some clones in this sample may be carry-over from other donors' samples. Specimen: PBMCs. The CDR3 bases are TGTGCCAGCAGTTCGACAGGGGCCAATGAGCAGTTCTTC. Its translation is CASSSTGANEQFF.